These T cell receptor beta chains were read from a single sample in a study of T cell repertoires in cytomegalovirus infection. TCRdb re-called the reads with MiXCR, one entry per CDR3 protein. The top ten hold 13% of the sample, which has around 710,000 distinct CDR3 sequences, about 29% seen once. Antigen specificity for these receptors is unknown. The sample here was cultured CD8+ T cells from PBMCs, taken from culture after CMV antigen stimulation. The receptor set was obtained from a human donor in good health (CMV status not recorded). Some clones in this sample may be carry-over from other donors' samples. Each CDR3 is given with its conserved first and last residue. Fields, in order: V gene, D gene, clone size, J gene, CDR3 protein, CDR3 DNA. A D gene is named only where the DNA matches it firmly. Clone size is given for some rows only: seen once, a few or many times, or a class if the clone is expanded.

v_call: TRBV7-9
d_call: -
clone_size: few
j_call: TRBJ1-1
cdr3_aa: CASSFEDSEAFF
cdr3_nt: TGTGCCAGCAGCTTTGAGGACAGTGAAGCTTTCTTT

v_call: TRBV7-9
d_call: TRBD1
clone_size: many
j_call: TRBJ2-5
cdr3_aa: CASSLTGQGLETQYF
cdr3_nt: TGTGCCAGCAGCTTAACCGGACAGGGTTTGGAGACCCAGTACTTC

v_call: TRBV19
d_call: -
clone_size: few
j_call: TRBJ1-5
cdr3_aa: CASSEQVSGPSNQPQHF
cdr3_nt: TGTGCCAGTAGTGAACAGGTATCGGGACCGAGCAATCAGCCCCAGCATTTT

v_call: TRBV27
d_call: -
clone_size: -
j_call: TRBJ1-2
cdr3_aa: CASSFRSQAAGYTF
cdr3_nt: TGTGCCAGCAGTTTCCGAAGTCAAGCGGCGGGCTACACCTTC

v_call: TRBV6-6
d_call: TRBD1
clone_size: -
j_call: TRBJ1-5
cdr3_aa: CASSSFGQGAKSSNQPQHF
cdr3_nt: TGTGCCAGCAGTTCTTTTGGACAGGGGGCAAAGAGTAGCAATCAGCCCCAGCATTTT

v_call: TRBV15
d_call: -
clone_size: few
j_call: TRBJ1-2
cdr3_aa: CATSERGANYGYTF
cdr3_nt: TGTGCCACCAGCGAGAGGGGGGCTAACTATGGCTACACCTTC

v_call: TRBV6-5
d_call: -
clone_size: few
j_call: TRBJ2-1
cdr3_aa: CASSYPRGGQFF
cdr3_nt: TGTGCCAGCAGTTACCCCAGGGGTGGGCAGTTCTTC

v_call: TRBV29-1
d_call: -
clone_size: -
j_call: TRBJ2-1
cdr3_aa: CSVLVRQGYNEQFF
cdr3_nt: TGCAGCGTTCTCGTCCGGCAGGGCTACAATGAGCAGTTCTTC

v_call: TRBV7-6
d_call: -
clone_size: -
j_call: TRBJ2-1
cdr3_aa: CASSLGADPYNEQFF
cdr3_nt: TGTGCTAGCAGCTTGGGGGCAGACCCCTACAATGAGCAGTTCTTC

v_call: TRBV7-9
d_call: -
clone_size: many
j_call: TRBJ1-6
cdr3_aa: CASSPPRQASDSPLHF
cdr3_nt: TGTGCCAGCAGCCCGCCCCGACAGGCTTCGGACTCACCCCTCCACTTT

v_call: TRBV7-9
d_call: -
clone_size: -
j_call: TRBJ2-1
cdr3_aa: CASSPRGANEQFF
cdr3_nt: TGTGCCAGCAGCCCCAGAGGTGCGAATGAGCAGTTCTTC

v_call: TRBV5-1
d_call: TRBD2
clone_size: -
j_call: TRBJ2-5
cdr3_aa: CASSLFPGTSGETQYF
cdr3_nt: TGCGCCAGCAGCCTGTTCCCCGGGACTAGCGGGGAGACCCAGTACTTC

v_call: TRBV7-9
d_call: TRBD2
clone_size: few
j_call: TRBJ2-1
cdr3_aa: CASSFRGGPGNEQFF
cdr3_nt: TGTGCCAGCAGCTTCCGCGGGGGGCCTGGCAATGAGCAGTTCTTC

v_call: TRBV7-2
d_call: -
clone_size: many
j_call: TRBJ1-5
cdr3_aa: CASSLDGLRGEPQHF
cdr3_nt: TGTGCCAGCAGCTTAGACGGGCTACGTGGGGAGCCCCAGCATTTT

v_call: TRBV27
d_call: -
clone_size: few
j_call: TRBJ2-1
cdr3_aa: CASSFIGQRWEQFF
cdr3_nt: TGTGCCAGCAGTTTTATAGGGCAGAGGTGGGAGCAGTTCTTT

v_call: TRBV19
d_call: -
clone_size: -
j_call: TRBJ1-5
cdr3_aa: CASSPSWHQPQHF
cdr3_nt: TGTGCCAGTAGCCCTAGTTGGCATCAGCCCCAGCATTTT

v_call: TRBV15
d_call: -
clone_size: -
j_call: TRBJ2-7
cdr3_aa: CATSRDRGPEQYF
cdr3_nt: TGTGCCACCAGCAGAGATCGGGGGCCCGAGCAGTACTTC

v_call: TRBV7-9
d_call: TRBD1
clone_size: -
j_call: TRBJ2-2
cdr3_aa: CASIGTDTGELFF
cdr3_nt: TGTGCCAGCATCGGGACAGACACCGGGGAGCTGTTTTTT

v_call: TRBV7-6
d_call: TRBD1
clone_size: many
j_call: TRBJ2-2
cdr3_aa: CASSDTGANTGELFF
cdr3_nt: TGTGCCAGCAGCGACACAGGGGCGAACACCGGGGAGCTGTTTTTT

v_call: TRBV19
d_call: -
clone_size: -
j_call: TRBJ1-2
cdr3_aa: CASSPAPTYGYTF
cdr3_nt: TGTGCCAGTAGCCCCGCTCCTACCTATGGCTACACCTTC

v_call: TRBV4-1
d_call: -
clone_size: -
j_call: TRBJ1-1
cdr3_aa: CASSTISNTEAFF
cdr3_nt: TGCGCCAGCAGCACTATCTCGAACACTGAAGCTTTCTTT

v_call: TRBV6-2/TRBV6-3
d_call: TRBD2
clone_size: few
j_call: TRBJ2-3
cdr3_aa: CASSYTRTSGATDTQYF
cdr3_nt: TGTGCCAGCAGTTACACGAGGACTAGCGGGGCCACAGATACGCAGTATTTT

v_call: TRBV4-1
d_call: -
clone_size: -
j_call: TRBJ2-1
cdr3_aa: CASSHNLGYEQFF
cdr3_nt: TGCGCCAGCAGCCATAACTTGGGGTATGAGCAGTTCTTC

v_call: TRBV4-1
d_call: TRBD1
clone_size: -
j_call: TRBJ2-1
cdr3_aa: CASSSPGQGANEQFF
cdr3_nt: TGCGCCAGCAGCTCTCCGGGACAGGGGGCCAATGAGCAGTTCTTC

v_call: TRBV4-2
d_call: TRBD1
clone_size: few
j_call: TRBJ1-1
cdr3_aa: CASSQEGDRGIEAFF
cdr3_nt: TGTGCCAGCAGCCAAGAGGGGGACAGGGGGATTGAAGCTTTCTTT

v_call: TRBV7-6
d_call: TRBD1
clone_size: -
j_call: TRBJ1-1
cdr3_aa: CASSSSPPGQSSWAFF
cdr3_nt: TGTGCCAGCAGCTCCTCTCCTCCGGGACAGTCATCCTGGGCTTTCTTT

v_call: TRBV19
d_call: -
clone_size: few
j_call: TRBJ2-1
cdr3_aa: CASSTPEGSYNEQFF
cdr3_nt: TGTGCCAGTAGTACCCCGGAGGGCTCCTACAATGAGCAGTTCTTC

v_call: TRBV12-3/TRBV12-4
d_call: -
clone_size: few
j_call: TRBJ2-5
cdr3_aa: CASSSVGSQETQYF
cdr3_nt: TGTGCCAGCAGTTCCGTCGGGTCACAAGAGACCCAGTACTTC

v_call: TRBV7-6
d_call: TRBD1
clone_size: few
j_call: TRBJ2-1
cdr3_aa: CASSFRTGGTYNEQFF
cdr3_nt: TGTGCCAGCAGCTTCCGGACAGGGGGCACCTACAATGAGCAGTTCTTC

v_call: TRBV15
d_call: TRBD2
clone_size: -
j_call: TRBJ2-7
cdr3_aa: CATSTGTSGPQGEQYF
cdr3_nt: TGTGCCACCAGCACTGGGACTAGCGGACCACAAGGGGAGCAGTACTTC

v_call: TRBV7-6
d_call: -
clone_size: -
j_call: TRBJ1-4
cdr3_aa: CASSLESGSNEKLFF
cdr3_nt: TGTGCCAGCAGCTTAGAGTCTGGGAGCAATGAAAAACTGTTTTTT

v_call: TRBV27
d_call: -
clone_size: -
j_call: TRBJ2-1
cdr3_aa: CASSSDGAPNEQFF
cdr3_nt: TGTGCCAGCAGTTCCGACGGGGCTCCCAATGAGCAGTTCTTC

v_call: TRBV5-5
d_call: TRBD1
clone_size: few
j_call: TRBJ1-5
cdr3_aa: CASSSGQDVQPQHF
cdr3_nt: TGTGCCAGCAGCTCGGGACAGGACGTTCAGCCCCAGCATTTT

v_call: TRBV6-6
d_call: -
clone_size: -
j_call: TRBJ2-2
cdr3_aa: CASSYSRGELFF
cdr3_nt: TGTGCCAGCAGTTACTCCAGAGGGGAGCTGTTTTTT

v_call: TRBV11-2
d_call: -
clone_size: -
j_call: TRBJ2-3
cdr3_aa: CASSHYLGHTQYF
cdr3_nt: TGTGCCAGCAGTCATTACCTTGGTCATACGCAGTATTTT

v_call: TRBV9
d_call: TRBD2
clone_size: once
j_call: TRBJ2-1
cdr3_aa: CASSVEYLAGEQFF
cdr3_nt: TGTGCCAGCAGCGTAGAGTATCTAGCGGGTGAGCAGTTCTTC

v_call: TRBV7-3
d_call: -
clone_size: -
j_call: TRBJ1-2
cdr3_aa: CTSSADSNYGYTF
cdr3_nt: TGTACCAGCAGCGCTGACAGTAACTATGGCTACACCTTC

v_call: TRBV19
d_call: -
clone_size: few
j_call: TRBJ2-5
cdr3_aa: CASSMYGRQQETQYF
cdr3_nt: TGTGCCAGTAGTATGTACGGACGGCAACAAGAGACCCAGTACTTC

v_call: TRBV19
d_call: -
clone_size: many
j_call: TRBJ2-7
cdr3_aa: CASSTRDGSYEQYF
cdr3_nt: TGTGCCAGTAGTACTCGGGACGGTTCCTACGAGCAGTACTTC

v_call: TRBV7-7
d_call: -
clone_size: -
j_call: TRBJ2-2
cdr3_aa: CASSQATGNTGELFF
cdr3_nt: TGTGCTAGCAGCCAAGCGACAGGGAACACCGGGGAGCTGTTTTTT

v_call: TRBV29-1
d_call: TRBD2
clone_size: -
j_call: TRBJ2-7
cdr3_aa: CSATSRFYEQYF
cdr3_nt: TGCAGCGCGACTAGCCGGTTTTACGAGCAGTACTTC

v_call: TRBV7-9
d_call: -
clone_size: -
j_call: TRBJ1-2
cdr3_aa: CASSSNSGYGYTF
cdr3_nt: TGTGCCAGCAGCTCAAATTCGGGCTATGGCTACACCTTC

v_call: TRBV4-3
d_call: -
clone_size: once
j_call: TRBJ2-1
cdr3_aa: CASSLYPLGGKRGEQFF
cdr3_nt: TGCGCCAGCAGCCTATACCCTCTGGGGGGCAAACGGGGTGAGCAGTTCTTC

v_call: TRBV7-9
d_call: TRBD1
clone_size: few
j_call: TRBJ2-1
cdr3_aa: CASSTRDRVVNEQFF
cdr3_nt: TGTGCCAGCAGCACCCGGGACAGGGTCGTCAATGAGCAGTTCTTC

v_call: TRBV5-8
d_call: -
clone_size: many
j_call: TRBJ1-1
cdr3_aa: CASSLAPGWGETEAFF
cdr3_nt: TGTGCCAGCAGCTTGGCCCCGGGCTGGGGGGAGACTGAAGCTTTCTTT

v_call: TRBV10-3
d_call: -
clone_size: once
j_call: TRBJ2-1
cdr3_aa: CAIGRVDEQFF
cdr3_nt: TGTGCCATCGGCAGGGTGGATGAGCAGTTCTTC

v_call: TRBV27
d_call: -
clone_size: -
j_call: TRBJ1-1
cdr3_aa: CASSPKGEWVLNTEAFF
cdr3_nt: TGTGCCAGCAGCCCAAAGGGCGAGTGGGTTTTAAACACTGAAGCTTTCTTT

v_call: TRBV2
d_call: TRBD2
clone_size: -
j_call: TRBJ2-3
cdr3_aa: CVTLGTSGRDTQYF
cdr3_nt: TGTGTCACCTTAGGGACTAGCGGTAGAGATACGCAGTATTTT

v_call: TRBV7-9
d_call: -
clone_size: -
j_call: TRBJ2-5
cdr3_aa: CASSFGTSETQYF
cdr3_nt: TGTGCCAGCAGCTTCGGGACATCCGAGACCCAGTACTTC

v_call: TRBV7-9
d_call: -
clone_size: -
j_call: TRBJ1-3
cdr3_aa: CASTKVSGSDSGNTRYF
cdr3_nt: TGTGCCAGCACAAAGGTCTCCGGCAGTGACTCTGGAAACACCAGATATTTT

v_call: TRBV7-6
d_call: -
clone_size: few
j_call: TRBJ2-1
cdr3_aa: CASSLKAPDSRAEQFF
cdr3_nt: TGTGCCAGCAGCTTAAAGGCCCCGGACTCCAGGGCGGAGCAGTTCTTC

v_call: TRBV7-9
d_call: -
clone_size: -
j_call: TRBJ1-6
cdr3_aa: CASSSWEGNSPLHF
cdr3_nt: TGTGCCAGCAGCTCCTGGGAGGGTAATTCACCCCTCCACTTT

v_call: TRBV6-5
d_call: TRBD1
clone_size: few
j_call: TRBJ2-4
cdr3_aa: CASSYSVQGRLGKNIQYF
cdr3_nt: TGTGCCAGCAGTTACTCTGTACAGGGGCGTTTAGGCAAAAACATTCAGTACTTC